The present T cell receptor (beta chain) was sequenced within a study of blood T cell repertoires in COVID-19 (TCRdb year 2020). In terms of the full investigation: The collaborator samples originated in the United States, Italy and Spain and spanned the acute and convalescent phases of COVID-19. The material from the prospective study consisted of cDNA or gDNA derived from T cells, B-cell-depleted T cells, or PBMCs. The dataset comprised deeply sampled blood TCRbeta repertoires from subjects exposed to, actively infected with, or recovered from COVID-19. The repertoires were released in a freely available public database intended as a resource for research on the immune response to SARS-CoV-2. Samples were obtained from the ongoing ImmuneRACE study (first 160 participants) and from some 1,200 subjects provided by 6 global collaborators. A de-identified subject ID, COVID-19 status, age in years and sex were almost always included in the sample metadata. HLA class I and class II types, where available, came from metadata supplied by the sample provider rather than from assay-based typing. The paper's findings and limits, for the study overall: The quantity of clinical and demographic metadata differed by source and by participant and was supplied without curation.

The CDR3 sequence holds 15 residues, the cysteine and phenylalanine included. Solely the CDR3 DNA is kept, with 45 bases framed from the first base. CDR1 and CDR2 (SGHRS, YFSETQ) derive from the germline V gene. The junction carries 12 bases between V and J, which are trimmed by 0 bases and 5 bases respectively. Details on this clone: Its antigen specificity is not known. Base qualities are not at hand, and no much larger clone is one base apart.

The collaborating institutions used their own protocols to collect whole blood in K2EDTA tubes. For TCRbeta analysis, collaborators shipped samples in one of three forms: frozen whole blood, isolated PBMCs, or DNA extracted from either of those sample types. The immunoSEQ Assay, a bias-controlled multiplex PCR, was used to amplify TCRbeta CDR3 regions from genomic DNA. Per the original workflow: Within the assay, amplification of reference gene primers was used to estimate how many nucleated cells each sample contained. Sequence reads were collapsed and filtered to measure the absolute abundance of every unique TCRbeta CDR3 rearrangement. For each sample, productive Simpson clonality was calculated by taking the square root of Simpson's diversity index across productive rearrangements. Imported from immuneACCESS, the table was reduced by TCRdb to in-frame sequences with V and J called. These copies leave out some clones; in studies compared against another copy, an unresolved V gene accounts for under half, and the cause of the remainder is not known. Clone size and V and J calls were adopted from that table, with D and trimming inferred from the DNA. The sample records some 250,000 clones, over 80% of which are singletons. The ten largest account for under 30% of the sample.

The receptor was isolated from a man aged 40-49 years with acute or convalescent COVID-19. Material for sequencing was peripheral blood. This chain joins TRBV5-1 to TRBJ1-5, with TRBD1 tentatively as D gene (6 bases match). The CDR3 reads as follows: CASSLGDNGDQPQHF. The nucleotide sequence reads TGCGCCAGCAGCTTGGGGGACAATGGTGATCAGCCCCAGCATTTT.